Shown below are 9 T cell receptor beta chains from a single sample sequenced in a study of T-cell reconstitution after alpha-beta-depleted transplantation in children. Unique molecular identifiers were used in preparing the TCRbeta library. In TCRdb, the PCR reads were re-called with MiXCR into one record per CDR3 protein. Of fewer than 1 million distinct CDR3 sequences listed, roughly 15% are singletons. The sample was PBMCs, mostly from graft donor cells, taken 360 days after TCRalphabeta/CD19-depleted stem cell transplant. These receptor sequences come from a male patient younger than 18 who had a stem cell transplant for acute lymphoblastic leukemia, so the T cells may come from the graft donor.

In this sample, this clonotype turned up a few times. Written as DNA, the CDR3 is TGTGCCAGCAGCTGGCCAGCGGGAGCGGTTCCCGGGGAGCTGTTTTTT. Translation: CASSWPAGAVPGELFF. The rearrangement links TRBV7-2 to TRBJ2-2; TRBD2 matches at 8 bases. CDR1 and CDR2 from the germline V gene are SGHTA and FQGNSA. The V gene end was trimmed by 4 bases and the J gene end by 6 bases; junction bases not matched to a gene: 10. The CDR3 is 16 residues long.

V is TRBV12-3 or TRBV12-4 and J is TRBJ1-1, with 7 bases matching TRBD1. The CDR3 spans 15 residues. V shed 4 bases, J shed 6 bases, and the junction held 11 bases outside the gene matches. Written as DNA, the CDR3 is TGTGCCAGCAGTTCCGGACAGGTGGGGGGTGCTGAAGCTTTCTTT. Translation: CASSSGQVGGAEAFF.

The CDR3 bases are TGCGCCAGCAGCTACATAGCGGGAGGGCCAAACAATGAGCAGTTCTTC. Residues: CASSYIAGGPNNEQFF. This chain uses TRBV5-1 with TRBJ2-1; 11 bases fit TRBD2. The germline gives CDR1 SGHRS, CDR2 YFSETQ. The CDR3 has 16 residues. V was clipped by 3 bases and J by 5 bases; unmatched bases: 7. Full variable domain (missing parts from reference TRBV5-1 and TRBJ2-1): KAGVTQTPRYLIKTRGQQVTLSCSPISGHRSVSWYQQTPGQGLQFLFEYFSETQRNKGNFPGRFSGRQFSNSRSEMNVSTLELGDSALYLCASSYIAGGPNNEQFFGPGTRLTVL.

This clonotype was counted only a few times. The chain couples TRBV29-1 to TRBJ1-5, with D possibly matching TRBD1 (5 bases). CDR1 and CDR2 from the germline V gene are SQVTM and ANQGSEA. V lost 4 bases and J 0 bases, leaving 7 bases between the germline ends. This CDR3 contains 13 residues. CDR3 sequence: CSVGGYSNQPQHF. Here the CDR3 DNA reads TGCAGCGTTGGGGGGTATAGCAATCAGCCCCAGCATTTT. The entire variable domain, with the rest obtained from reference TRBV29-1 and TRBJ1-5, is as follows: SAVISQKPSRDICQRGTSLTIQCQVDSQVTMMFWYRQQPGQSLTLIATANQGSEATYESGFVIDKFPISRPNLTFSTLTVSNMSPEDSSIYLCSVGGYSNQPQHFGDGTRLSIL.

This clonotype showed up just a few times. J is TRBJ2-3 and V is TRBV4-1; TRBD2 agrees at 8 bases. CDR1 is MGHRA and CDR2 is YSYEKL in the germline V gene. CDR3 length: 13 amino acids. V lost 6 bases, J lost 6 bases, and 5 bases stayed unmatched. The CDR3 here is CASSPLAEDTQYF. The CDR3 DNA follows: TGCGCCAGCAGTCCACTAGCGGAGGATACGCAGTATTTT.

This clonotype was picked up a small number of times. The genes are TRBV19 and TRBJ2-1; the D gene is possibly TRBD1 (6 bases). V lost 6 bases, J lost 1 base, and 10 bases lay in between. The CDR3 has 14 amino acids. The V gene's germline CDR1 is LNHDA and CDR2 SQIVND (reference sequence). The chain's CDR3 is CASRVGASYNEQFF. The CDR3 DNA reads TGTGCCAGTAGGGTGGGGGCTTCCTACAATGAGCAGTTCTTC. The whole variable domain, filled in from reference TRBV19 and TRBJ2-1, reads DGGITQSPKYLFRKEGQNVTLSCEQNLNHDAMYWYRQDPGQGLRLIYYSQIVNDFQKGDIAEGYSVSREKKESFPLTVTSAQKNPTAFYLCASRVGASYNEQFFGPGTRLTVL.

The chain employs TRBV20-1 and TRBJ2-1; TRBD1 is a possible D gene (5 bases). CDR3 length: 14 amino acids. V was trimmed by 1 base and J by 10 bases, leaving 17 bases between them. Germline V gene data show CDR1 as DFQATT and CDR2 as SNEGSKA (reference sequence). This CDR3 reads CSARVLQGNREQFF. In DNA, the CDR3 is TGCAGTGCTAGAGTGTTGCAGGGTAATAGAGAGCAGTTCTTC.

V usage is TRBV20-1 and J usage is TRBJ2-1; 13 positions agree with TRBD2. The CDR3 has 14 residues. CDR1 DFQATT and CDR2 SNEGSKA come from the germline V gene (reference sequence). The V segment lost 5 bases and the J segment 6 bases; nucleotides outside the gene matches: 4. For the CDR3, the DNA is TGCAGTGCTTGGGGACTAGCGGGACGCAATGAGCAGTTCTTC. It is translated as CSAWGLAGRNEQFF.

CDR3 region: CASRTAPQEAHYEQYF. CDR3 DNA: TGTGCCAGCAGAACTGCGCCACAGGAAGCCCACTACGAGCAGTACTTC. V usage is TRBV6-5 and J usage is TRBJ2-7; TRBD1 is a possible D gene (5 bases). Germline V gene data show CDR1 as MNHEY and CDR2 as SVGAGI. V was clipped by 6 bases and J by 3 bases, with 21 bases between them. The CDR3 totals 16 residues.